This TCR beta chain was obtained from a study of blood T cell repertoires in COVID-19. Germline lookup yields CDR1 SEHNR and CDR2 FQNEAQ (reference sequence). With 3 bases clipped from V and 5 bases from J, the junction kept 4 bases outside the gene matches. CDR3 size: 14 residues. Those enrolled, adults aged roughly 18 to 89 years, came from around 25 US areas. Self-reported history from a screening survey and questionnaire set each donor's cohort. Authors' data handling: Reference gene primer amplification gave nucleated cell count estimates. Assay: immunoSEQ multiplex PCR; the TCRdb copy retains only in-frame clones and omits some. The DNA gave D and trimming, while V, J and clone size come from that table. Of some 200,000 clones listed, 80% to 90% were seen once; the top ten hold about a tenth.

V and J are TRBV7-9 and TRBJ2-7, with TRBD2 identical over 10 bases. The TCR originated in a man aged 18 to 29 with acute COVID-19. Sequenced material: PBMCs or T cells enriched from blood (not recorded which). CDR3 region: CASSFTGLANEQYF. CDR3 sequence (DNA): TGTGCCAGCAGCTTCACGGGACTAGCGAACGAGCAGTACTTC.